The rows below give T cell receptor beta chains drawn from one sample of a study of human T cells and chemical hapten exposure. A single record per CDR3 protein comes from TCRdb applying MiXCR to the RACE reads. The table includes about 45,000 distinct CDR3 sequences, around 3.6% detected once. Sequenced material: whole blood. The receptors derive from a human donor in good health. Some clones in this sample may be carry-over from other donors' samples. Both conserved end residues are trimmed from each CDR3. Clone size is not always given. Where it is, it says once, few, many or a class for expanded clones.

v_call: TRBV15; j_call: TRBJ2-1; clone_size: many; cdr3_aa: ATSQPPLAGPGNEQF
v_call: TRBV7-3; j_call: TRBJ2-5; clone_size: few; cdr3_aa: ASRKTGEETQY
v_call: TRBV19; j_call: TRBJ1-2; clone_size: few; cdr3_aa: ASTETGASANYGYT
v_call: TRBV13; j_call: TRBJ1-1; clone_size: many; cdr3_aa: ASSRRTEAF
v_call: TRBV2; j_call: TRBJ1-5; clone_size: many; cdr3_aa: ASSTPNQPQH
v_call: TRBV29-1; j_call: TRBJ2-5; clone_size: many; cdr3_aa: SVAGVNQY
v_call: TRBV30; j_call: TRBJ1-2; clone_size: few; cdr3_aa: AWSVGGGGYGYT
v_call: TRBV24-1; j_call: TRBJ1-5; clone_size: many; cdr3_aa: ATSDKGHFSNQPQH
v_call: TRBV29-1; j_call: TRBJ2-3; clone_size: many; cdr3_aa: GSGGQVTDTQY
v_call: TRBV7-6; j_call: TRBJ2-2; clone_size: few; cdr3_aa: ASTPLVPGELF
v_call: TRBV27; j_call: TRBJ1-2; clone_size: many; cdr3_aa: ASKVGGLGYGYT
v_call: TRBV13; j_call: TRBJ2-5; clone_size: many; cdr3_aa: ASSFTIFSGRDETQY
v_call: TRBV6-6; j_call: TRBJ2-3; clone_size: many; cdr3_aa: ASSYSKDNGIGDTQY
v_call: TRBV27; j_call: TRBJ2-3; clone_size: few; cdr3_aa: ASRGRLAGRTDTQY
v_call: TRBV25-1; j_call: TRBJ1-5; clone_size: .; cdr3_aa: ASSVSGSQPQH
v_call: TRBV24-1; j_call: TRBJ2-1; clone_size: many; cdr3_aa: ATSDPTPGPEYNEQF
v_call: TRBV4-1; j_call: TRBJ2-5; clone_size: many; cdr3_aa: ASSQDRYPSGPEVTQY
v_call: TRBV5-1; j_call: TRBJ1-1; clone_size: many; cdr3_aa: ASSLGTGGKVAF
v_call: TRBV9; j_call: TRBJ2-3; clone_size: few; cdr3_aa: ASSPSGYTDTQY
v_call: TRBV3-1; j_call: TRBJ2-7; clone_size: .; cdr3_aa: ASSPRVFYEQY
v_call: TRBV28; j_call: TRBJ2-3; clone_size: many; cdr3_aa: ASSFLGLTTDTQY
v_call: TRBV2; j_call: TRBJ2-1; clone_size: many; cdr3_aa: ASSEMWASVGNEQF
v_call: TRBV20-1; j_call: TRBJ1-4; clone_size: .; cdr3_aa: SARGGGGEKLF
v_call: TRBV5-1; j_call: TRBJ1-2; clone_size: many; cdr3_aa: ASSSRDLDANYGYT
v_call: TRBV25-1; j_call: TRBJ2-1; clone_size: few; cdr3_aa: ASSPPGLAGQPF
v_call: TRBV25-1; j_call: TRBJ1-2; clone_size: many; cdr3_aa: ASRGDRGVYGYT
v_call: TRBV11-2; j_call: TRBJ1-1; clone_size: .; cdr3_aa: ASSRTEAF
v_call: TRBV4-1; j_call: TRBJ2-1; clone_size: many; cdr3_aa: ASTRTGESHNEQF
v_call: TRBV29-1; j_call: TRBJ2-1; clone_size: many; cdr3_aa: SVEETSGRYEQF
v_call: TRBV27; j_call: TRBJ2-1; clone_size: many; cdr3_aa: ASSSGLAGPPYYNEQF
v_call: TRBV10-1; j_call: TRBJ2-6; clone_size: many; cdr3_aa: ATGSGANVLT
v_call: TRBV29-1; j_call: TRBJ2-1; clone_size: many; cdr3_aa: SVESFGGAFRYNEQF